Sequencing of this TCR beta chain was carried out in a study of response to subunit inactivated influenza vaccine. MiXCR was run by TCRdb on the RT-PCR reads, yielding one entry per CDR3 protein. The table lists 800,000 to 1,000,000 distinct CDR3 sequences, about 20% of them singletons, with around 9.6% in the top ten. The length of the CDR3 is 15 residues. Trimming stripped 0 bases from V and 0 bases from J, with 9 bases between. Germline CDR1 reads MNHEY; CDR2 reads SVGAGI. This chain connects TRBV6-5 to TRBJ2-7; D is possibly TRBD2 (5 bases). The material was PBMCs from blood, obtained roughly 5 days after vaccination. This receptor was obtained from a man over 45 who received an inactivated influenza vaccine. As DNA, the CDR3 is TGTGCCAGCAGTTACTCTCCCGGGGTCTCCTACGAGCAGTACTTC. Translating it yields CASSYSPGVSYEQYF.